The source of this TCR beta chain is a study of blood T cell repertoires in COVID-19. Across the whole study: Acute-phase and convalescent COVID-19 samples originated in the United States, Italy and Spain. From T cells, B-cell-depleted T cells, or PBMCs came the material, which was cDNA or gDNA.

Original handling: Estimation of nucleated cell counts was performed using reference gene primer amplification. The data were produced by immunoSEQ multiplex PCR, yet TCRdb's version contains in-frame clones alone and is incomplete. That table is the source of V, J and clone size, and D and trimming were worked out from the DNA. The table includes under 300,000 clones, approximately 82% detected once. Trimming removed 1 base from V and 9 bases from J, with 10 bases in between. Per germline, CDR1 MNHNS and CDR2 SASEGT. This CDR3 is built from 13 residues. Source material: peripheral blood. The sequence was collected from a man older than 75 with acute or convalescent COVID-19. V usage is TRBV6-1 and J usage is TRBJ1-5; no definite D call. Here the CDR3 reads CASSEVPSPPQHF. In DNA, the CDR3 is TGTGCCAGCAGTGAAGTCCCCTCCCCGCCCCAGCATTTT.